This T cell receptor (beta chain) was identified in a study of vaccination and CD4 T cells after COVID-19 (dated by TCRdb to 2022 to 2024). For the study in its entirety: SARS-CoV-2 positivity had been established in the convalescent patients by nasal swab PCR, and mild disease was recorded in under ten of these patients and severe disease in one. Culture stimuli were overlapping spike peptide pools from SARS-CoV-2 and from the common cold coronaviruses HCoV-NL63, HCoV-OC43 and HCoV-229E. In the convalescent cohort there were six males and four females, among whom were two Hispanic individuals, seven Caucasians, two Asians and one multiracial person. As controls, cultures received a CEFX viral epitope pool (the positive control), an HIV-1 Nef peptide pool (the negative control), or no peptide at all. For three convalescent patients, samples were collected at an early post-vaccination timepoint (day 14) as well as at a late post-vaccination timepoint (days 161 to 241). In nine to eleven COVID-19 convalescent patients and a few infection-naive healthy vaccine recipients, researchers compared the spike-specific CD4+ TCR repertoire from before mRNA vaccination with the repertoire from after. Post-vaccine blood samples were collected a median of approximately 68 days after the second vaccine dose, ranging from roughly 13 to 250 days. Post-COVID blood samples from convalescent patients were collected a median of roughly 100 days after diagnosis, with a range of roughly 35 to 161 days. Two doses of either the Pfizer-BioNTech BNT162b2 vaccine (n=8) or the Moderna mRNA-1273 vaccine (n=2) were administered to participants. Overall results and qualifications from the work: Among convalescent patients, a median roughly 84% of the SARS-CoV-2-reactive clones seen after vaccination appeared only after vaccination, which suggests priming specific to the vaccine. The study included relatively few convalescent patients and did not analyze early timepoints after natural infection. Of the vaccine-specific clones in convalescent patients, 304 of 307, or nearly all, reacted only to SARS-CoV-2 spike and did not cross-react with common cold coronaviruses. The median count of SARS-CoV-2-reactive clonotypes went up from under 25 after infection to 38 after vaccination, although the change was not significant.

Comments on this clonotype: The clone's antigen remains unknown. Nothing much larger sits one base from this clone, and base qualities are not available.

V gives up 3 bases and J gives up 3 bases, and the segment between their germline ends measures 3 bases. From cysteine to phenylalanine, the CDR3 is 12 amino acids long. Only CDR3 DNA is held: 36 bases, read in frame from base 1. Reading the germline V gene gives CDR1 ENHRY and CDR2 SYGVKD. In light of the paper, this sample's time point label describes: late sampling 161 to 241 days after vaccination in three convalescent patients. This specimen's treatment or condition label, interpreted: roughly 11-day PBMC culture with coronavirus spike peptide pools or control peptides (ViraFEST assay). The study used the ViraFEST assay, which expanded antigen-specific T cells with peptide pools and then identified expanded clonotypes by TCR sequencing. The positive SARS-CoV-2 PCR tests of the convalescent patients were dated from March to December 2020, before the Alpha, Beta and Delta variants emerged in the United States. Each well held under 2.5 million PBMCs cultured in IMDM containing roughly 5.5% human AB serum and approximately 10 IU/ml IL-2, with about 10 ug/ml peptide pools added. On days 3 and 7, half of the culture medium was replaced with fresh IL-2-containing medium. After 10 days of culture, CD4+ T cells were isolated by negative selection using the EasySep CD4+ T cell isolation kit. PBMCs were separated from whole blood using Ficoll-Paque Plus gradient centrifugation and then either used fresh or cryopreserved at -140C. Culture conditions were generally each tested in triplicate wells.

Receptor amplification or capture employed PCR. DNA from cultured CD4+ T cells underwent TCR sequencing with the Oncomine TCR Beta short-read assay at the Johns Hopkins FTIC core. The QIAamp micro DNA kit was used to extract genomic DNA from the cultured CD4+ T cells. Oncomine TCR Beta libraries from cultured CD4+ T cells were pooled using unique dual indexes and sequenced on an Illumina iSeq 100. Concerning the study's data processing: Non-productive sequences were filtered out, and CDR3s that did not start with C, did not end with F or W, or were shorter than 7 amino acids were discarded. Antigen-specific clonotypes were identified with the MANAFEST web application by comparing peptide-stimulated wells with reference and other culture wells. For a clone to be called positive, the clone needed an FDR below 0.05, an odds ratio above 5, and a productive frequency above 0.1% in at least two of three replicate wells. Clonotypes that were significantly expanded in both SARS-CoV-2 spike wells and at least one common cold coronavirus spike condition were defined as cross-reactive. Using R version 3.6.1, CDR3 homology was evaluated through Levenshtein distances (stringdist) along with unrooted phylogenetic trees (ape). The public reads were run again by TCRdb, first through fastp at Q25 and then through MiXCR, and only productive beta chains were kept. Here each entry gathers all rows of one CDR3 protein and keeps the most common genes and DNA. The V and J calls shown here were made by TCRdb, not taken from the authors' results. The sample table lists some 21,000 distinct CDR3 sequences, 46% of them with a count of one. The ten largest clones add up to less than 15% of the sample.

The chain uses TRBV10-3 and TRBJ2-1; the D gene cannot be resolved reliably. The sample consisted of CD4+ T cells from blood, cultured in vitro, taken about 7 months after SARS-CoV-2 vaccination. The sequence derives from a human donor who had recovered from COVID-19. The DNA sequence is TGTGCCATCAGTGATGTCTACAATGAGCAGTTCTTC. Translated, it reads CAISDVYNEQFF.